This T cell receptor beta chain originates from a study of blood T cell repertoires in COVID-19. With V trimmed by 1 base and J by 3 bases, 12 bases remained unmatched. The CDR3 length is 19 residues. CDR1 is SGDLS, CDR2 YYNGEE, per germline. Before being deemed recovered, Cohort 3 donors had two negative PCRs, clearance, or symptom resolution. Original processing methods: Amplified reference gene primers provided the basis for estimating nucleated cell counts. TCRdb's copy holds only in-frame clones and misses some; the assay was immunoSEQ multiplex PCR. The V and J calls and clone size were taken over from that table, and D and trimming were inferred from the DNA. The data hold 180,000 or so clones, with approximately 88% observed a single time.

This clonotype was sampled from a woman aged 55 to 70 who had recovered from COVID-19. This chain connects TRBV9 to TRBJ2-6; 8 nucleotides match TRBD1. Sequencing was done on a sample of PBMCs or T cells enriched from blood (not recorded which). CDR3 DNA sequence: TGTGCCAGCAGCGTAATCTGGGACAGGTGGTCCGATGGGGCCAACGTCCTGACTTTC. It codes for CASSVIWDRWSDGANVLTF.